These T cell receptor beta chains were read from a single sample in a study of blood T cell dynamics during melanoma immunotherapy. Here immunoSEQ multiplex PCR was the method, and the copy in TCRdb shows in-frame clones only, minus some. Of about 19,000 clones listed, about 90% are singletons. Here the sequenced sample was blood, taken from a patient treated with checkpoint blockade. These receptors all stem from a human donor with melanoma. Both conserved end residues are part of each CDR3. D genes are given only for firm matches. Size is omitted from some rows. Given values are once, few, many or a class for expanded clones.

>TRBJ1-1|TRBV30|-|-
CAWSVFSLGRRNTEAFF
TGTGCCTGGAGTGTCTTCAGTTTAGGCAGGAGGAACACTGAAGCTTTCTTT
>TRBJ2-5|TRBV5-4|-|-
CASSLRGRETQYF
TGTGCCAGCAGCTTACGGGGGCGCGAGACCCAGTACTTC
>TRBJ2-2|TRBV6-4|-|-
CASSQTDTGELFF
TGTGCCAGCAGCCAAACAGATACCGGGGAGCTGTTTTTT
>TRBJ1-1|TRBV28|-|-
CASQGEGNTEAFF
TGTGCCAGCCAAGGCGAGGGGAACACTGAAGCTTTCTTT
>TRBJ1-3|TRBV25-1|-|-
CASNQGAGNTIYF
TGTGCCAGCAATCAAGGAGCTGGAAACACCATATATTTT
>TRBJ1-5|TRBV7-2|-|-
CASSSKTGLQPQHF
TGTGCCAGCAGCTCCAAAACAGGTCTTCAGCCCCAGCATTTT
>TRBJ1-1|TRBV9|TRBD1|-
CASSVSGQFYTEAFF
TGTGCCAGCAGCGTCTCGGGACAGTTCTACACTGAAGCTTTCTTT
>TRBJ2-3|TRBV27|-|-
CASTFVGAQDTQYF
TGTGCCAGCACCTTCGTGGGGGCTCAAGATACGCAGTATTTT
>TRBJ2-1|TRBV19|TRBD2|-
CASNPRPGATSGLYNEQFF
TGTGCCAGTAACCCCCGACCCGGAGCTACTAGCGGGCTTTACAATGAGCAGTTCTTC
>TRBJ2-1|TRBV2|TRBD1|-
CASSGIRTGGYNEQFF
TGTGCCAGCAGTGGAATCAGGACAGGGGGCTACAATGAGCAGTTCTTC
>TRBJ2-5|TRBV4-2|-|-
CASSVTGTVVETQYF
TGTGCCAGCAGCGTAACCGGGACGGTGGTGGAGACCCAGTACTTC
>TRBJ1-2|TRBV29-1|-|-
CSVRALGYGYTF
TGCAGCGTTAGGGCACTCGGCTATGGCTACACCTTC
>TRBJ1-4|TRBV2|TRBD1|-
CASREDRGSNEKLFF
TGTGCCAGCAGGGAGGACAGGGGAAGTAATGAAAAACTGTTTTTT
>TRBJ2-7|TRBV5-6|-|-
CASSILGYEQYF
TGTGCCAGCAGCATCCTTGGCTACGAGCAGTACTTC
>TRBJ2-7|TRBV7-2|-|few
CASSPPFLPEQYF
TGTGCCAGCAGCCCACCTTTCCTCCCCGAGCAGTACTTC
>TRBJ2-2|TRBV18|-|-
CASSPANTGELFF
TGTGCCAGCTCACCAGCCAACACCGGGGAGCTGTTTTTT
>TRBJ2-7|TRBV7-2|-|few
CASSLVGRGGRLEQYF
TGTGCCAGCAGCTTAGTTGGTCGCGGCGGCCGTCTCGAGCAGTACTTC
>TRBJ2-2|TRBV7-9|TRBD1|-
CASSSRTGGANTGELFF
TGTGCCAGCAGCTCAAGGACAGGGGGTGCGAACACCGGGGAGCTGTTTTTT
>TRBJ2-3|TRBV7-3|-|-
CASSSGTDTQYF
TGTGCCAGCAGCAGCGGCACAGATACGCAGTATTTT
>TRBJ2-5|TRBV30|-|once
CAWSAGTLGETQYF
TGTGCCTGGAGCGCCGGGACCCTGGGAGAGACCCAGTACTTC
>TRBJ2-2|TRBV18|TRBD1|-
CASSQTGQGPGELFF
TGTGCCAGCTCACAGACGGGACAGGGGCCCGGGGAGCTGTTTTTT
>TRBJ1-1|TRBV6-7|TRBD1|-
CASTVRYPGQGNTEAFF
TGTGCCAGCACCGTACGGTACCCGGGACAGGGGAACACTGAAGCTTTCTTT
>TRBJ2-1|TRBV29-1|-|-
CSVGGAYNEQFF
TGCAGCGTGGGGGGTGCCTACAATGAGCAGTTCTTC
>TRBJ1-4|TRBV11-3|-|-
CASSFGVATNEKLFF
TGTGCCAGCAGCTTTGGGGTGGCAACTAATGAAAAACTGTTTTTT
>TRBJ2-7|TRBV6-4|-|-
CASILPEGTGKTYEQYF
TGTGCCAGCATCCTCCCTGAAGGCACAGGGAAAACCTACGAGCAGTACTTC
>TRBJ1-5|TRBV15|-|-
CATSRPGRAGQPQHF
TGTGCCACCAGCCGTCCGGGCAGGGCCGGTCAGCCCCAGCATTTT
>TRBJ2-1|TRBV7-9|TRBD2|-
CASSKTSGGISYNEQFF
TGTGCCAGCAGCAAAACTAGCGGAGGGATCTCCTACAATGAGCAGTTCTTC
>TRBJ2-7|TRBV5-4|TRBD2|-
CASSGAGGRDEQYF
TGTGCCAGCAGCGGAGCGGGAGGAAGGGACGAGCAGTACTTC